The 3 T cell receptor beta chains listed next were all sequenced from one sample in a study of long-term antiretroviral therapy in people with HIV (dated by TCRdb to between 2021 and 2024). The immunoSEQ hsTCRB v3.0 assay was used at survey level resolution to sequence the TRB variable region. TCRdb mirrors the immuneACCESS table, restricted to in-frame sequences. Some clones are absent from its copies; in checked studies, under half trace to an unresolved V gene, and the reason for the others is unknown. The table for this sample lists tens of thousands of clones; roughly 88% of them were counted only once. Under 5.5% of the sample lies in the top ten. Sequencing used unsorted PBMCs, obtained more than 4.4 years after starting antiretroviral therapy. These receptors were obtained from a young man with HIV.

The chain carries TRBV27 and TRBJ2-3; 8 nucleotides match TRBD1. Per germline, CDR1 MNHEY and CDR2 SMNVEV (reference sequence). The CDR3 covers 15 residues. The V gene end was trimmed by 4 bases and the J gene end by 2 bases; junction bases not matched to a gene: 5. The CDR3 bases are TGTGCCAGCAGTTCTTGGACAGGGTTCACAGATACGCAGTATTTT. This codes for CASSSWTGFTDTQYF.

This chain uses TRBV29-1 with TRBJ2-7; 7 nucleotides line up with TRBD1. Germline CDR1 is SQVTM and CDR2 is ANQGSEA. V lost 5 bases and J lost 4; bases outside the gene matches: 5. CDR3 length: 12 residues. CDR3 coding DNA: TGCAGCGTTAGCACAGGGGTATACGAGCAGTACTTC. Protein sequence: CSVSTGVYEQYF.

The chain links TRBV9 to TRBJ1-1; D uncertain. V was clipped by 0 bases and J by 1 base, with 10 bases between them. The germline V gene encodes CDR1 SGDLS and CDR2 YYNGEE. The CDR3 contains 15 residues. The DNA of the CDR3 is TGTGCCAGCAGCGTAGGGGCTCTGGGGAACACTGAAGCTTTCTTT. This encodes CASSVGALGNTEAFF.